This T cell receptor beta chain was identified during a study of blood T cell repertoires in COVID-19. Overall study: Acute-phase and convalescent COVID-19 samples originated in the United States, Italy and Spain. The cDNA or gDNA used as material had been derived from T cells, B-cell-depleted T cells, or PBMCs.

In the authors' workflow: Estimated nucleated cell counts came from reference gene primer amplification. Method: immunoSEQ multiplex PCR; TCRdb's copy keeps in-frame clones and lacks some. D and trimming come from the DNA, and the V and J calls and clone size come from that table. The repertoire holds about 83,000 clones, more than 75% seen once, with 8% in the top ten. CDR3 length equals 15 residues. Trimming stripped 0 bases from V and 8 bases from J, with 14 bases between. Germline CDR1 is SGHRS and CDR2 is YFSETQ. V and J are TRBV5-1 and TRBJ1-4; weak D call: TRBD1 (6 bases). This clonotype was sampled from an elderly man with active or convalescent COVID-19. Input material: peripheral blood. Here the CDR3 DNA reads TGCGCCAGCAGCTTGGATCCAGGGGCGAAGGAAAAACTGTTTTTT. Amino acids: CASSLDPGAKEKLFF.